Listed below are T cell receptor beta chains from one sample, sequenced in a study of PD-1 blockade in classical Hodgkin lymphoma. Only in-frame clones appear in the TCRdb table, and some are missing; sequencing was by immunoSEQ multiplex PCR. The sample has 90,000 to 130,000 clones; 80% to 90% are singletons. This specimen consisted of peripheral blood mononuclear cells (PBMCs), obtained before the second cycle of nivolumab. These receptors came from a human donor with classical Hodgkin lymphoma. CDR3s leave out the opening cysteine and the closing phenylalanine or tryptophan. The order of the fields is V gene, J gene, CDR3 protein.

>TRBV28|TRBJ1-5
ASSFFGRDRGSRNQPQH
>TRBV28|TRBJ2-7
ASSLNRVYEQY
>TRBV2|TRBJ2-2
ASPRDKIANTGELF
>TRBV28|TRBJ2-2
ASSLYLNTGELF
>TRBV28|TRBJ1-1
ASSLTGTGDTEAF
>TRBV11-2|TRBJ2-3
ASSMTGPSTDTQY
>TRBV30|TRBJ2-7
AWSPLAGEVYEQY
>TRBV1|TRBJ1-1
TSSQEEPTGGDTEAF
>TRBV2|TRBJ2-5
ASAGTVQETQY
>TRBV29-1|TRBJ1-2
SVEDRQNSLWSYT
>TRBV5-1|TRBJ2-5
ASKGDRSSETQY
>TRBV28|TRBJ2-7
ASSLSFLAKYEQY
>TRBV5-5|TRBJ1-5
ASSLVGGNQPQH
>TRBV7-4|TRBJ2-3
ASSLAGPGLAGEATQY
>TRBV4-1|TRBJ2-7
ASRLSSGSTYEQY
>TRBV30|TRBJ1-1
AWSVRGPDPEAF
>TRBV7-9|TRBJ2-3
ASSLVLASRTSTDTQY
>TRBV25-1|TRBJ2-1
ASSEWDLSSSYNEQF
>TRBV19|TRBJ1-1
ASSIYTRDKYTEAF
>TRBV5-1|TRBJ2-2
ASSLSGRSTGELF
>TRBV7-2|TRBJ2-5
ASSSDREETQY
>TRBV7-2|TRBJ2-7
ASSLFKGGDHEQY
>TRBV29-1|TRBJ1-1
SVAGWMAHTEAF
>TRBV4-1|TRBJ1-3
ASSQVIQASGNTIY
>TRBV7-2|TRBJ1-5
ASSPQGAGQPQH
>TRBV18|TRBJ2-6
ASSPPAGANVLT
>TRBV5-1|TRBJ2-1
ASSVLGIGQF
>TRBV6-1|TRBJ1-2
ASSEAGANYGYT
>TRBV6-1|TRBJ1-1
ASSGTGEAF
>TRBV30|TRBJ2-1
AWRRPWDRDNEQF
>TRBV6-5|TRBJ1-2
ASSYGGIYGYT
>TRBV25-1|TRBJ1-1
ASRTGARQNTEAF
>TRBV4-2|TRBJ2-7
ASSQEAGTSGSSAYEQY
>TRBV6-5|TRBJ2-7
ASSYGDSRY
>TRBV27|TRBJ2-2
ASSLSLIPTTRLGLAGGTGELF
>TRBV7-9|TRBJ2-1
ASSSSGSKVEQF
>TRBV25-1|TRBJ2-2
ASSVGGSNTGELF
>TRBV4-3|TRBJ2-3
ASSQWGQGENTDTQY
>TRBV18|TRBJ1-5
ASSLGTGQRYQPQH
>TRBV28|TRBJ1-5
ASSFGFQPQH
>TRBV6-5|TRBJ1-1
ASSYQGTTEAF
>TRBV6-5|TRBJ1-3
ASSRTGGNTIY
>TRBV6-5|TRBJ1-5
ASSTGSQPQH
>TRBV6-5|TRBJ2-7
ASCGTPLAREQY
>TRBV7-2|TRBJ2-2
ASSFGTTGELF
>TRBV5-5|TRBJ2-7
ASSLTPGSGQTSYEQY
>TRBV5-1|TRBJ2-2
ASTWLAGGTGELF
>TRBV2|TRBJ2-1
ASGGLAGNEQF
>TRBV19|TRBJ2-7
ASSTTRAGEQY
>TRBV2|TRBJ2-7
ASSEGPSATSYEQY
>TRBV7-9|TRBJ1-3
ASSLMGSGNTIY